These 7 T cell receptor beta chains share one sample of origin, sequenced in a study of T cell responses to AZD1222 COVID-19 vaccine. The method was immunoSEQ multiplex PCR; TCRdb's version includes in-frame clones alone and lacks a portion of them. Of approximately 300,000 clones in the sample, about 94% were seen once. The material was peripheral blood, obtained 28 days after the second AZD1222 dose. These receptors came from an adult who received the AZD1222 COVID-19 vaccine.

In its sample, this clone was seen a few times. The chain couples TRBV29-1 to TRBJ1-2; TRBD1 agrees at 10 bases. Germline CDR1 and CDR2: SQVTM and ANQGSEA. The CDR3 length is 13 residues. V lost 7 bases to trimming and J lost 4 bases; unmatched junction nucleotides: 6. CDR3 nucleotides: TGCAGCGCAAGGGACAGGGGATCCTATGGCTACACCTTC. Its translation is CSARDRGSYGYTF.

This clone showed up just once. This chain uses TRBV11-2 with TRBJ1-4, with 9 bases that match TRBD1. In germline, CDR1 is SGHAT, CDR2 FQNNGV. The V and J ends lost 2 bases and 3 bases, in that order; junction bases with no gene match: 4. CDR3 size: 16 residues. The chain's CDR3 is CASSLQGQGSNEKLFF. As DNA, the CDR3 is TGTGCCAGCAGCTTACAGGGACAGGGATCTAATGAAAAACTGTTTTTT.

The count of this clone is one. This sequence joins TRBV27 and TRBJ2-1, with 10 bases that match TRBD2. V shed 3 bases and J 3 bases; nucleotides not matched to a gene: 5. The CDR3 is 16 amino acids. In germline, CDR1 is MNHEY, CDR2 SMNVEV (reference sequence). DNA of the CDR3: TGTGCCAGCAGTTTGTCTAGCGGGGGCAACTACAATGAGCAGTTCTTC. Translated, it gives CASSLSSGGNYNEQFF.

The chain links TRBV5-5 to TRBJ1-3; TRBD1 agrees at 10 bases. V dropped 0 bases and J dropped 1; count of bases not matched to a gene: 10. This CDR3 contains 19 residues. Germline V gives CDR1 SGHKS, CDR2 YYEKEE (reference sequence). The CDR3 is CASSLAGQGRGYSGNTIYF. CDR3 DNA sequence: TGTGCCAGCAGCTTGGCGGGACAGGGGAGAGGATATTCTGGAAACACCATATATTTT.

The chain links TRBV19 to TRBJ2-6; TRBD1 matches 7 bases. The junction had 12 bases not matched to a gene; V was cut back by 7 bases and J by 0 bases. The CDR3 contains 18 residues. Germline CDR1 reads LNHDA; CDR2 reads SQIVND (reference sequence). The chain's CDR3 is CASTPGGRGSSGANVLTF. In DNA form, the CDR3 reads TGTGCCAGTACCCCCGGTGGCAGGGGGTCCTCTGGGGCCAACGTCCTGACTTTC.

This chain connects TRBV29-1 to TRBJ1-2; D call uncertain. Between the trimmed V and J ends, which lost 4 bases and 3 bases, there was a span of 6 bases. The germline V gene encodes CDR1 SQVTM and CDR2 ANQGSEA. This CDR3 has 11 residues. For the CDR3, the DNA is TGCAGCGTTGGAGTCGACTATGGCTACACCTTC. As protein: CSVGVDYGYTF.

CDR3: CASSPYRGSNQPQHF. As DNA, the CDR3 is TGCGCCAGCAGCCCCTACAGGGGTAGCAATCAGCCCCAGCATTTT. The chain couples TRBV4-1 to TRBJ1-5, with TRBD1 matching 7 bases. Germline V gene lookup returns CDR1 MGHRA and CDR2 YSYEKL. J gave up 0 bases and V 4 bases, and 3 bases lay outside the gene matches. This CDR3 spans 15 amino acids.